Shown below are 26 T cell receptor beta chains from a single sample sequenced in a study of blood T cell repertoires in COVID-19. Assay used: immunoSEQ multiplex PCR; TCRdb lists only in-frame clones, some missing. This repertoire shows 150,000 to 200,000 clones, approximately 85% found once; its top ten account for 3% to 4%. Sequencing was done on a sample of peripheral blood. These receptors all stem from a man between 60 and 75 years old with acute or convalescent COVID-19.

This sequence joins TRBV12-5 and TRBJ2-7; TRBD1 might be the D (6 bases). V was clipped by 7 bases and J by 4 bases, with 20 bases between them. The germline V gene has CDR1 LGHNT and CDR2 FRNRAP. CDR3 length: 15 residues. The CDR3 reads CASAQGHLGGYEQYF. CDR3 nucleotide sequence: TGTGCTAGTGCCCAGGGACACCTCGGTGGGTACGAGCAGTACTTC. The full variable domain, with the rest looked up from reference TRBV12-5 and TRBJ2-7, is DARVTQTPRHKVTEMGQEVTMRCQPILGHNTVFWYRQTMMQGLELLAYFRNRAPLDDSGMPKDRFSAEMPDATLATLKIQPSEPRDSAVYFCASAQGHLGGYEQYFGPGTRLTVT.

The sample holds one count of this clone. The chain combines TRBV6-6 with TRBJ2-7, with TRBD1 matching 8 bases. Germline assignment: CDR1 MNHNY and CDR2 SVGAGI (reference sequence). V was clipped by 2 bases and J by 4 bases; unmatched bases: 4. CDR3 length: 14 residues. CDR3 DNA: TGTGCCAGCAGTTACGGGACAGGCATTTACGAGCAGTACTTC. This codes for CASSYGTGIYEQYF.

The chain links TRBV5-4 to TRBJ2-3, with TRBD1 matching 12 bases. Looked up from germline, CDR1 is SGHNT and CDR2 is YYREEE (reference sequence). CDR3 length equals 16 residues. Germline trimming cut 6 bases from V and 5 bases from J; bases unmatched to any gene: 10. The CDR3: CASNSAGQGAKDTQYF. The CDR3 coding sequence is TGTGCCAGCAACTCTGCGGGACAGGGGGCGAAAGATACGCAGTATTTT.

This chain uses TRBV3-1 (or the pseudogene TRBV3-2) with TRBJ2-7, with a possible D match to TRBD2 (5 bases). Trimming took 1 base from V and 6 from J, leaving 10 bases between them. Germline V gene lookup returns CDR1 LGHDT and CDR2 YNNKEL (reference sequence). The CDR3 totals 13 residues. The CDR3 loop is CASSQGGRGEQYF. CDR3 bases: TGTGCCAGCAGCCAAGGAGGGCGTGGCGAGCAGTACTTC.

The chain carries TRBV7-9 and TRBJ1-2; D is possibly TRBD1 (5 bases). The germline gives CDR1 SEHNR, CDR2 FQNEAQ (reference sequence). The CDR3 is made up of 13 amino acids. Trimming shortened V by 2 bases and J by 3 bases, and 7 bases separated the two germline ends. The CDR3 spells CASSLTGDYGYTF. CDR3 sequence (DNA): TGTGCCAGCAGCTTAACAGGAGACTATGGCTACACCTTC.

V is TRBV15 and J is TRBJ2-3, with D uncertain. In germline, CDR1 is LNHNV, CDR2 YYDKDF (reference sequence). There are 13 residues in the CDR3. The V end lost 8 bases, the J end lost 2 bases, and 11 bases lay between the germline ends. For the CDR3, the DNA is TGTGCCACCCTCGAGGATAACACAGATACGCAGTATTTT. Its protein product is CATLEDNTDTQYF.

This chain connects TRBV12-3 or TRBV12-4 to TRBJ1-1; a possible D gene is TRBD1 (5 bases). The CDR3 totals 13 residues. Trimming cost V 3 bases and J 5 bases, with 10 bases left between them. The CDR3 here is CASSFGQGTEAFF. Written as DNA, the CDR3 is TGTGCCAGCAGTTTTGGGCAGGGAACTGAAGCTTTCTTT.

This chain connects TRBV5-3 to TRBJ2-5; 10 nucleotides agree with TRBD1. TRBV5-3 is an open reading frame, and its role is uncertain. V was pared by 3 bases and J by 9 bases, with 14 bases of the junction left unmatched. The CDR3 has 16 amino acids. The CDR3 DNA is TGTGCCAGAAGCTGGCCTTCCGGGACAGGGGCGGCTTCCCAGTACTTC. Translating it yields CARSWPSGTGAASQYF.

This chain joins TRBV14 and TRBJ2-7, with D uncertain. Germline V CDR1 and CDR2: SGHDN, FVKESK. V was trimmed by 4 bases and J by 2 bases, leaving 6 bases between them. There are 12 residues in the CDR3. This chain's CDR3 is CASSLQPYEQYF. In nucleotides, the CDR3 is TGTGCCAGCAGCCTACAACCCTACGAGCAGTACTTC.

This clone showed up just once. The chain links TRBV29-1 to TRBJ2-1; D is perhaps TRBD1 (6 bases). CDR1 and CDR2 from the germline V gene are SQVTM and ANQGSEA. V lost 7 bases and J lost 0, with 10 bases in between. The CDR3 loop spans 13 amino acids. This chain's CDR3 is CSANRASYNEQFF. The CDR3 bases are TGCAGCGCGAACAGGGCCTCCTACAATGAGCAGTTCTTC.

CDR3: CAISQKGNEQYF. CDR3 nucleotide sequence: TGTGCCATCAGTCAGAAGGGGAACGAGCAGTACTTC. The chain joins TRBV10-3 to TRBJ2-7; D perhaps matches TRBD1 (5 bases). Germline V gene data show CDR1 as ENHRY and CDR2 as SYGVKD. The V end was cut by 5 bases, the J end by 5 bases, with 10 bases between. CDR3 length: 12 amino acids.

The rearrangement links TRBV28 to TRBJ2-3; maybe TRBD1 (5 bases). This CDR3 comprises 13 residues. Per the germline V gene, CDR1 is MDHEN and CDR2 is SYDVKM. Trimming cost V 10 bases and J 2 bases, with 13 bases left between them. The CDR3 nucleotides are TGTGCCATTACGGACACAATCACAGATACGCAGTATTTT. Translation: CAITDTITDTQYF.

The chain has TRBV7-8 and TRBJ2-7; D is possibly TRBD1 (5 bases). Between the trimmed V and J ends, which lost 5 bases and 0 bases, there was a span of 20 bases. CDR3 length equals 17 residues. From germline, CDR1 is SGHVS and CDR2 FQNEAQ. The CDR3 region has the DNA TGTGCCAGCAGCCCGCGGCCGCCCCGACAGAACTCCTACGAGCAGTACTTC. Its protein product is CASSPRPPRQNSYEQYF.

In regard to this clone: One end of the junction does not line up with germline, which may come from a read error. J is TRBJ2-7 and V is TRBV2, with 11 bases matching TRBD2. This CDR3 comprises 15 residues. Looked up from germline, CDR1 is SNHLY and CDR2 is FYNNEI. This CDR3 reads CASRDVASGRNEQYF. The CDR3 DNA reads TGTGCCAGCCGTGACGTCGCTAGCGGGAGGAACGAGCAGTACTTC.

This clone was observed once. V is TRBV5-4 and J is TRBJ2-7; maybe TRBD1 (5 bases). The CDR3 contains 13 residues. From germline, CDR1 is SGHNT and CDR2 YYREEE (reference sequence). Trimming removed 0 bases at V and 7 bases at J, with 11 bases between. The CDR3 here is CASSLGQRGEQYF. CDR3 DNA sequence: TGTGCCAGCAGCTTGGGGCAAAGGGGAGAGCAGTACTTC.

The J gene is TRBJ2-2, the V gene TRBV11-3, with 8 bases fitting TRBD1. CDR3 length: 15 residues. CDR1 and CDR2 (germline): SGHNT, YENEEA. Unmatched junction bases numbered 6, after V lost 0 bases and J lost 9 bases. CDR3 nucleotide sequence: TGTGCCAGCAGCTTAGAGGGACAGGCTAGCAGGGAGCTGTTTTTT. Protein product: CASSLEGQASRELFF.

The chain is built from TRBV9 and TRBJ2-1; 13 bases align to TRBD2. Germline CDR1 is SGDLS and CDR2 is YYNGEE. CDR3 length: 16 residues. Trimming at V came to 3 bases and at J to 3 bases, leaving 3 bases not matched to a gene. The CDR3 bases are TGTGCCAGCAGCGCGTGGACTAGCGGGAGCTACAATGAGCAGTTCTTC. The encoded protein is CASSAWTSGSYNEQFF.

This clone has more than one count but fewer than ten. The V call is TRBV2, the J call TRBJ1-2; 9 bases map to TRBD1. CDR1 is SNHLY, CDR2 FYNNEI, per germline. Trimming removed 3 bases from V and 8 bases from J; junction bases left unmatched: 4. CDR3 size: 13 residues. This CDR3 is CASSERTGDGYTF. Here the CDR3 DNA reads TGTGCCAGCAGTGAGCGGACAGGGGACGGCTACACCTTC.

The chain uses TRBV4-3 and TRBJ1-6; 10 bases map to TRBD1. Germline assignment: CDR1 LGHNA and CDR2 YSLEER. There are 15 residues in the CDR3. Losses at the gene ends were 4 bases for V and 10 bases for J; bases not matched to a gene: 7. This CDR3 reads CASSPSGTGVSPLHF. In DNA, the CDR3 is TGCGCCAGCAGCCCCTCCGGGACAGGGGTCTCACCCCTCCACTTT.

This chain links TRBV28 with TRBJ1-3; D is uncertain. This CDR3 comprises 14 residues. The germline V gene has CDR1 MDHEN and CDR2 SYDVKM. The V end lost 3 bases, the J end lost 1 base, and 7 bases lay between the germline ends. CDR3 nucleotide sequence: TGTGCCAGCAGTTTTAGCCATTCTGGAAACACCATATATTTT. Residues: CASSFSHSGNTIYF.

The V gene is TRBV7-8, the J gene TRBJ2-5; TRBD1 aligns across 7 bases. The CDR3 sequence is 16 residues long. With 3 bases clipped from V and 9 bases from J, the junction kept 16 bases outside the gene matches. Germline values: CDR1 SGHVS, CDR2 FQNEAQ. DNA of the CDR3: TGTGCCAGCAGCTTGGCCCGGGACAGCGAGCGAAGCGCCCAGTACTTC. Translation gives CASSLARDSERSAQYF.

V is TRBV6-5 and J is TRBJ2-7; TRBD1 might be the D (6 bases). V gave up 7 bases and J gave up 1 base, with 14 bases separating them. The CDR3 extends over 14 amino acids. Germline-derived CDR1 and CDR2 are MNHEY and SVGAGI. In nucleotides, the CDR3 is TGTGCCAGCAAAGGGGGTTTCGTATCCTACGAGCAGTACTTC. Translated, it gives CASKGGFVSYEQYF.

This rearrangement joins TRBV27 to TRBJ1-6; D is unresolved. The ends were cut back, 3 bases at V and 8 bases at J, with 8 bases in the middle. The CDR3 runs 13 residues. The germline gives CDR1 MNHEY, CDR2 SMNVEV (reference sequence). For the CDR3, the DNA is TGTGCCAGCAGTTTTGGAAGCGATTCACCCCTCCACTTT. Encoded protein: CASSFGSDSPLHF.

The V gene is TRBV9, the J gene TRBJ1-6; unclear D gene. There are 17 residues in the CDR3. V lost 4 bases and J 5 bases, leaving 19 bases between the germline ends. Germline CDR1 reads SGDLS; CDR2 reads YYNGEE. The CDR3 loop is CASSITGSPADNSPLHF. CDR3 DNA sequence: TGTGCCAGCAGCATAACCGGGAGCCCCGCGGATAATTCACCCCTCCACTTT.

This chain uses TRBV18 with TRBJ2-5; a possible D gene is TRBD2 (5 bases). Between the trimmed V and J ends, which lost 3 bases and 5 bases, there was a span of 16 bases. Looked up from germline, CDR1 is KGHSH and CDR2 is LQKENI. There are 15 residues in the CDR3. The CDR3 DNA reads TGTGCCAGCTCACCGGGTTGGAGCGGCGGGGAGACCCAGTACTTC. This codes for CASSPGWSGGETQYF.

The CDR3 protein is CASSQSTSRFKNIQYF. CDR3 DNA sequence: TGTGCCAGCAGCCAATCGACTAGCCGGTTTAAAAACATTCAGTACTTC. The rearrangement joins TRBV3-1 (or the pseudogene TRBV3-2) to TRBJ2-4; 7 nucleotides agree with TRBD2. The CDR3 covers 16 residues. With V trimmed by 2 bases and J by 4 bases, 8 bases remained unmatched. CDR1 is LGHDT and CDR2 is YNNKEL in the germline V gene (reference sequence).